The next 4 T cell receptor beta chains were all read from a single sample in a study of blood T cell repertoires in COVID-19. Profiled with immunoSEQ multiplex PCR; TCRdb holds only in-frame clones, not every one. In the table there are 110,000 to 150,000 clones, 84% of which are singletons. Specimen: peripheral blood. These receptors were taken from a human donor in a cohort sampled during active COVID-19.

The CDR3 coding sequence is TGTGCCAGCAGCCAAGATAAGAACAGAGCCTACGAGCAGTACTTC. It is translated as CASSQDKNRAYEQYF. This sequence joins TRBV4-2 and TRBJ2-7, with D unresolved. CDR3 size: 15 residues. The germline V and J ends were trimmed by 0 bases and 2 bases, with 11 bases remaining between them. CDR1 and CDR2 (germline): LGHNA, YNFKEQ.

A few counts support this clone. V gene TRBV19 combines with J gene TRBJ1-5; D call uncertain. V gave up 8 bases and J gave up 0 bases, with 20 bases separating them. Germline values: CDR1 LNHDA, CDR2 SQIVND (reference sequence). The CDR3 is 17 amino acids. The CDR3 DNA reads TGTGCCAGTCGTCAAGCCATAACAGCATATAGCAATCAGCCCCAGCATTTT. It encodes CASRQAITAYSNQPQHF.

J is TRBJ2-4 and V is TRBV11-1; D uncertain. The CDR3 runs to 13 residues. In germline, CDR1 is SGHAT, CDR2 FQDESV (reference sequence). V shed 1 base and J shed 7 bases, with 8 bases lying between them. CDR3 nucleotides: TGTGCCAGCAGCTTAGGCCTTCAGAACATTCAGTACTTC. Translated, it gives CASSLGLQNIQYF. The full variable domain, its missing parts supplied by reference TRBV11-1 and TRBJ2-4, is EAEVAQSPRYKITEKSQAVAFWCDPISGHATLYWYRQILGQGPELLVQFQDESVVDDSQLPKDRFSAERLKGVDSTLKIQPAELGDSAMYLCASSLGLQNIQYFGAGTRLSVL.

This chain uses TRBV19 with TRBJ1-5, with D unclear. The germline V gene has CDR1 LNHDA and CDR2 SQIVND (reference sequence). CDR3 length equals 15 residues. The V end was cut by 1 base, the J end by 8 bases, with 15 bases between. CDR3 coding DNA: TGTGCCAGTAGTATAGTAGCTGAGGTTTCCGAGCCCCAGCATTTT. Amino acid sequence: CASSIVAEVSEPQHF.